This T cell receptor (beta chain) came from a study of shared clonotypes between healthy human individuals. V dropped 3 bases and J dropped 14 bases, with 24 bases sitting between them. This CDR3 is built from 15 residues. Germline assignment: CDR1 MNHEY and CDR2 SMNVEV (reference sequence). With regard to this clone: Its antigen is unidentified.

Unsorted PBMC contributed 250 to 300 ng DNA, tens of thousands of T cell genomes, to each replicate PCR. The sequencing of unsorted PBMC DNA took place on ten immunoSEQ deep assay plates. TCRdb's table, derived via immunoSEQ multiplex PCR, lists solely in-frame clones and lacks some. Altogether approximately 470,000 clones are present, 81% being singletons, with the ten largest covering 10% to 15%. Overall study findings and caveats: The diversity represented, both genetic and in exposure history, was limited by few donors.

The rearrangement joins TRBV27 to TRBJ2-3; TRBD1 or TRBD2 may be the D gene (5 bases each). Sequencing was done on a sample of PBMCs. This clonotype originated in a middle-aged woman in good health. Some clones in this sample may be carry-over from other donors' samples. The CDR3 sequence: CASSFSGPSAILRYF. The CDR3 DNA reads TGTGCCAGCAGTTTTTCGGGACCGTCCGCGATATTGAGGTATTTT.